This TCR beta chain was identified during a study of T cell repertoires in cytomegalovirus infection. Across the study: Public TCR beta signatures marked donors with CMV infection and the matching HLA.

General study results and limits: Predominance within the ex vivo response was attributable to HLA-C-restricted CMV-specific TCR beta clonotypes. Summed frequency of public TCR beta families distinguished CMV carriers with the relevant HLA.

MiXCR, run by TCRdb on the reads, gives a single entry per CDR3 protein. The sample lists over 250,000 distinct CDR3 sequences; 22% were seen once. Regarding this clonotype: Its target is not known.

The sequence derives from a human donor in good health (CMV status not recorded). Some clones in this sample may be carry-over from other donors' samples. This specimen consisted of cultured PBMCs, obtained from culture after CMV antigen stimulation.

The chain's CDR3 is CASSGTGILRGNTIYF. The CDR3 DNA follows: TGTGCCAGCAGTGGGACCGGGATCCTGAGAGGAAACACCATATATTTT. The rearrangement uses TRBV12-3 or TRBV12-4 and TRBJ1-3; a possible D gene is TRBD1 (5 bases). Trimming took 5 bases from V and 4 from J, leaving 18 bases between them. The CDR3 has 16 amino acids.